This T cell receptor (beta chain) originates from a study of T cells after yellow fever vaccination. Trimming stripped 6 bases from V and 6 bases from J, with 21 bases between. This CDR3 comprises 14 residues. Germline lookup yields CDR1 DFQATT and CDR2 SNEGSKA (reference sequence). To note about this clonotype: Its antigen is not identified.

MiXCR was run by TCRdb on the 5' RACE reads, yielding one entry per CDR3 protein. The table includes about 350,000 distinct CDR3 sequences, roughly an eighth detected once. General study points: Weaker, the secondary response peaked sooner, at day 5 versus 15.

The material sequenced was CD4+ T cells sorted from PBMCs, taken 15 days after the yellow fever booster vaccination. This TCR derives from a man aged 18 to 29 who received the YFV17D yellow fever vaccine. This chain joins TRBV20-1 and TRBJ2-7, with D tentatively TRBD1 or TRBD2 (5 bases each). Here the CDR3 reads CSAQPLGASGEQYF. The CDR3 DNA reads TGCAGTGCCCAGCCTCTCGGGGCCTCAGGCGAGCAGTACTTC.